This section outlines one T cell receptor beta chain sequence together with its context. Its antigen is as yet unknown. This entry comes from a study of beta chain features in type 1 diabetes. Expressed TCRB transcripts were sequenced, since all the RNA that had been isolated was reverse transcribed. Only in-frame clones appear in the TCRdb table, and some are missing; sequencing was by immunoSEQ multiplex PCR. The sample lists 450,000 to 550,000 clones; around 28% were seen once. Regarding the study as a whole: Insertions were fewer and deletions more numerous at VDJ junctions in type 1 diabetes patients.

The V gene's germline CDR1 is MGHRA and CDR2 YSYEKL. The germline V and J ends were trimmed by 6 bases and 10 bases, with 19 bases remaining between them. CDR3 length equals 14 residues. The clonotype comes from a man between 18 and 29 years old in good health. The specimen was naive CD4+ T cells from blood. The chain recombines TRBV4-1 with TRBJ2-1, with D hard to call. The CDR3 coding sequence is TGCGCCAGCAGGAAGGACGCGGTAGGGCTAGAGCAGTTCTTC. It is translated as CASRKDAVGLEQFF.